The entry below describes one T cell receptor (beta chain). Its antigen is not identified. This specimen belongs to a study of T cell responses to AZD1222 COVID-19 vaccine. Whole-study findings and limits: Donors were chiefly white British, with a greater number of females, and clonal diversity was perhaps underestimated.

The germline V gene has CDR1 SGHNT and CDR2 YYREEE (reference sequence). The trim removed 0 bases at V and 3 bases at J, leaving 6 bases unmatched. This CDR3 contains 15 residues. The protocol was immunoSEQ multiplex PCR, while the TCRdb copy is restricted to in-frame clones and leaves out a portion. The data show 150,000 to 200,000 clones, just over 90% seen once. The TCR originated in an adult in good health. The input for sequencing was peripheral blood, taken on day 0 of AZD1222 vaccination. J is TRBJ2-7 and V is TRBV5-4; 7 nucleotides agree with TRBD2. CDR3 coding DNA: TGTGCCAGCAGCTTGGATAGCGGGTCTTTCTACGAGCAGTACTTC. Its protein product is CASSLDSGSFYEQYF.